Presented here are 19 T cell receptor beta chains from one specimen sequenced in a study of cytomegalovirus exposure and HLA in healthy donors. PCR involved 60 Vbeta and 13 Jbeta primers. The repertoire was sequenced with immunoSEQ multiplex PCR; TCRdb's copy has only in-frame clones and lacks some. The sample has around 130,000 clones; over 8% are singletons. Source material: PBMCs. These receptors all come from a man aged 35-49 years in good health and CMV-seronegative.

The V and J genes are TRBV10-2 and TRBJ2-3, with unresolved D. The CDR3 consists of 10 residues. The germline gives CDR1 WSHSY, CDR2 SAAADI. V lost 8 bases and J 13 bases, leaving 13 bases between the germline ends. CDR3 DNA sequence: TGCGCCAGCGGCTCTAGGAGTGAGTATTTT. Amino acids: CASGSRSEYF.

This clone appeared a few times. The V gene is TRBV7-9, the J gene TRBJ2-3; TRBD2 aligns across 8 bases. CDR3 size: 15 residues. The V gene's germline CDR1 is SEHNR and CDR2 FQNEAQ (reference sequence). V trimming: 8 bases; J trimming: 5 bases; junction bases outside the gene matches: 12. CDR3 sequence: CASSPGGAPGDTQYF. The CDR3 DNA reads as TGTGCCAGCTCGCCGGGGGGGGCACCGGGAGATACGCAGTATTTT.

This clone was counted between two and nine times. Other DNA sequences in this sample translate to the same CDR3. The CDR3: CASGWGLGTGEEQYF. DNA for the CDR3: TGTGCTAGTGGTTGGGGACTCGGGACGGGGGAAGAGCAGTACTTC. The chain is built from TRBV12-5 and TRBJ2-7, with D tentatively TRBD2 (6 bases). The germline CDR1 and CDR2 sequences are LGHNT and FRNRAP. This CDR3 spans 15 amino acids. Between the trimmed V and J ends, which lost 4 bases and 7 bases, there was a span of 20 bases.

This chain uses TRBV25-1 with TRBJ2-7; 7 bases align to TRBD1. J lost 4 bases, V lost 6 bases, and 6 bases had no gene match. The germline CDR1 and CDR2 sequences are MGHDK and SYGVNS. The CDR3 extends over 13 amino acids. The CDR3 sequence is CASRLQGSYEQYF. The CDR3 nucleotides read TGTGCCAGCAGATTACAGGGGTCGTACGAGCAGTACTTC.

This clone was picked up a small number of times. The sample has other DNA sequences that encode this CDR3 too. The chain couples TRBV7-3 to TRBJ2-1; the D gene is possibly TRBD2 (5 bases). Trimming shortened V by 5 bases and J by 8 bases, and 7 bases separated the two germline ends. The germline CDR1 and CDR2 sequences are SGHTA and FQGTGA. There are 11 residues in the CDR3. The CDR3 sequence is CASSAGDEQFF. CDR3 DNA: TGTGCCAGCAGCGCCGGGGATGAGCAGTTCTTC. Complete variable domain (other parts from reference TRBV7-3 and TRBJ2-1): GAGVSQTPSNKVTEKGKYVELRCDPISGHTALYWYRQSLGQGPEFLIYFQGTGAADDSGLPNDRFFAVRPEGSVSTLKIQRTERGDSAVYLCASSAGDEQFFGPGTRLTVL.

The CDR3 nucleotides read TGTGCCAGCAGTACTCCACAAGGGGAGGAAAACATTCAGTACTTC. Protein: CASSTPQGEENIQYF. The rearrangement joins TRBV28 to TRBJ2-4; D possibly corresponds to TRBD2 (6 bases). The ends were cut back, 5 bases at V and 5 bases at J, with 16 bases in the middle. CDR3 length: 15 residues. CDR1 MDHEN and CDR2 SYDVKM come from the germline V gene.

The chain recombines TRBV7-8 with TRBJ1-2; tentative D call: TRBD1 (6 bases). The CDR3 extends over 13 amino acids. Germline loops: CDR1 SGHVS, CDR2 FQNEAQ. Deletions cut 5 bases from V and 4 bases from J, with 11 bases between. This CDR3 reads CASSPRQAYGYTF. The CDR3 nucleotides are TGTGCCAGCAGCCCGAGACAGGCCTATGGCTACACCTTC.

The gene calls are TRBV4-1 and TRBJ2-7; 9 bases align to TRBD2. CDR3 length equals 14 residues. The V and J ends lost 3 bases and 0 bases, in that order; junction bases with no gene match: 0. Per the germline V gene, CDR1 is MGHRA and CDR2 is YSYEKL. This CDR3 reads CASSQTSGSYEQYF. The CDR3 nucleotides are TGCGCCAGCAGCCAGACTAGCGGCTCCTACGAGCAGTACTTC.

The genes are TRBV7-9 and TRBJ2-7, with 7 positions matching TRBD1. Germline CDR1 is SEHNR and CDR2 is FQNEAQ (reference sequence). V shed 2 bases, J shed 3 bases, and the junction held 7 bases outside the gene matches. This CDR3 is built from 15 residues. CDR3: CASSLSGQANYEQYF. CDR3 bases: TGTGCCAGCAGCTTATCAGGACAGGCGAACTACGAGCAGTACTTC.

J is TRBJ2-5 and V is TRBV9, with TRBD1 matching over 10 bases. The CDR3 has 18 residues. V gave up 4 bases and J gave up 0 bases; unmatched junction bases: 12. The germline CDR1 and CDR2 sequences are SGDLS and YYNGEE. This chain's CDR3 is CASSTGTGAREHQETQYF. CDR3 DNA: TGTGCCAGCAGCACCGGGACAGGGGCCCGAGAGCACCAAGAGACCCAGTACTTC.

This clone was found a few times. The gene calls are TRBV9 and TRBJ2-3; TRBD1 agrees at 10 bases. The length of the CDR3 is 15 residues. The V and J ends lost 4 bases and 6 bases, in that order; junction bases with no gene match: 8. Per the germline V gene, CDR1 is SGDLS and CDR2 is YYNGEE. CDR3 region: CASSSGQGLSDTQYF. The CDR3 nucleotides read TGTGCCAGCAGCTCGGGACAGGGGTTATCTGATACGCAGTATTTT. The variable domain in full, completed from reference TRBV9 and TRBJ2-3, reads DSGVTQTPKHLITATGQRVTLRCSPRSGDLSVYWYQQSLDQGLQFLIQYYNGEERAKGNILERFSAQQFPDLHSELNLSSLELGDSALYFCASSSGQGLSDTQYFGPGTRLTVL.

The J gene is TRBJ1-1, the V gene TRBV6-6; no definite D call. V lost 0 bases and J lost 1, with 12 bases in between. The germline V gene has CDR1 MNHNY and CDR2 SVGAGI (reference sequence). CDR3 length equals 16 residues. CDR3 in DNA: TGTGCCAGCAGTTACTCCCCCGGGAGCCCGAACACTGAAGCTTTCTTT. It yields the protein CASSYSPGSPNTEAFF.

V usage is TRBV4-1 and J usage is TRBJ2-7; 7 nucleotides align to TRBD1. The germline CDR1 and CDR2 sequences are MGHRA and YSYEKL. The CDR3 has 20 amino acids. Trimming cost V 1 base and J 0 bases; bases outside gene matches: 18. The CDR3 loop reads CASSQAVETGKFYGSYEQYF. The DNA for the CDR3 is TGCGCCAGCAGCCAAGCCGTAGAGACAGGGAAGTTTTACGGCTCCTACGAGCAGTACTTC.

The sample holds a few counts of this clone. The CDR3 DNA is TGTGCCAGCAGTGCAATGGCGGGGGGTCTGAAAGAGACCCAGTACTTC. Translation gives CASSAMAGGLKETQYF. The genes are TRBV6-1 and TRBJ2-5; 8 bases align to TRBD2. The V gene end was trimmed by 4 bases and the J gene end by 3 bases; junction bases not matched to a gene: 10. In germline, CDR1 is MNHNS, CDR2 SASEGT. This CDR3 is 16 amino acids long.

Only a few counts were recorded for this clone. The CDR3 loop reads CASSLDRVPNTGELFF. The CDR3 DNA sequence: TGTGCCAGTAGTCTGGACAGGGTCCCGAACACCGGGGAGCTGTTTTTT. V and J are TRBV19 and TRBJ2-2; 8 nucleotides match TRBD1. Germline-derived CDR1 and CDR2 are LNHDA and SQIVND (reference sequence). With V trimmed by 5 bases and J by 0 bases, 5 bases remained unmatched. The length of the CDR3 is 16 residues.

The chain combines TRBV7-2 with TRBJ2-5; 7 bases align to TRBD2. Trimming at V came to 5 bases and at J to 4 bases, leaving 7 bases not matched to a gene. Germline V gives CDR1 SGHTA, CDR2 FQGNSA. The CDR3 runs to 14 residues. CDR3 sequence reads: CASSALAGPETQYF. The CDR3 DNA follows: TGTGCCAGCAGCGCGTTAGCGGGCCCAGAGACCCAGTACTTC. Drawing the rest from reference TRBV7-2 and TRBJ2-5, the complete variable domain is GAGVSQSPSNKVTEKGKDVELRCDPISGHTALYWYRQSLGQGLEFLIYFQGNSAPDKSGLPSDRFSAERTGGSVSTLTIQRTQQEDSAVYLCASSALAGPETQYFGPGTRLLVL.

The chain has TRBV18 and TRBJ1-4, with D possibly TRBD1 on 5 matching bases. The CDR3 covers 15 residues. Trimming took off 3 bases at V and 5 bases at J, with 13 bases between the two ends. Germline CDR1 KGHSH, CDR2 LQKENI. Here the CDR3 reads CASSPTQDGNEKLFF. In DNA form, the CDR3 reads TGTGCCAGCTCACCGACACAGGATGGAAATGAAAAACTGTTTTTT.

This clone occurred a few times. The chain recombines TRBV5-1 with TRBJ2-1; TRBD1 matches 10 bases. The junction had 5 bases not matched to a gene; V was cut back by 4 bases and J by 7 bases. Germline CDR1 and CDR2: SGHRS and YFSETQ. The CDR3 loop spans 14 amino acids. The CDR3 bases are TGCGCCAGCAGCACCGGACAGGGGGGTAATGAGCAGTTCTTC. Protein product: CASSTGQGGNEQFF.

V gene TRBV5-1 combines with J gene TRBJ1-5; D might be TRBD1 (5 bases). The CDR3 sequence is 13 residues long. Germline V gene lookup returns CDR1 SGHRS and CDR2 YFSETQ. V lost 5 bases and J lost 3, with 9 bases in between. The chain's CDR3 is CASRTGDNQPQHF. Here the CDR3 DNA reads TGCGCCAGCAGAACAGGAGACAATCAGCCCCAGCATTTT.